Below are 21 T cell receptor beta chains sequenced from a single sample in a study of T-cell memory formation after mild COVID-19. TCRdb re-called the 5' RACE reads through MiXCR, storing one row per CDR3 protein. The data show under 450,000 distinct CDR3 sequences, 20% to 25% seen once. The specimen sequenced was PBMCs or a T cell subset sorted from them (not recorded which). Every receptor here comes from a man between 18 and 35 years old who had mild COVID-19 (a few samples of this study predate the infection). Cell type and time point are not known.

The CDR3 nucleotides read TGTGCCAGCAGGGGGGTGGGGACATCCTCGATGGGGACCCAGTACTTC. Protein: CASRGVGTSSMGTQYF. The chain employs TRBV2 and TRBJ2-5, with a weak D call TRBD1 (6 bases). The V end was cut by 6 bases, the J end by 7 bases, with 24 bases between. This CDR3 comprises 16 residues. Germline V gene data show CDR1 as SNHLY and CDR2 as FYNNEI.

CDR3 amino acids: CASSLQGGNQPQHF. The CDR3 DNA follows: TGTGCCAGCAGTTTACAGGGAGGCAATCAGCCCCAGCATTTT. The chain carries TRBV5-5 and TRBJ1-5, with D tentatively TRBD1 (6 bases). The CDR3 is 14 residues long. V was shortened by 5 bases and J by 2 bases, with 11 bases between the two germline ends. Looked up from germline, CDR1 is SGHKS and CDR2 is YYEKEE (reference sequence).

The chain carries TRBV28 and TRBJ2-7; 7 bases map to TRBD1. CDR1 MDHEN and CDR2 SYDVKM come from the germline V gene. Trimming at V came to 3 bases and at J to 9 bases, leaving 8 bases not matched to a gene. CDR3 length equals 13 residues. The CDR3 region has the DNA TGTGCCAGCAGTTTCCGCCAGACAGGGAGGCAGTACGTC. Translating it yields CASSFRQTGRQYV.

A few counts support this clonotype. The CDR3 loop reads CASSQGNGLQETQYF. CDR3 coding DNA: TGTGCCAGCAGCCAAGGGAACGGGCTACAAGAGACCCAGTACTTC. The chain has TRBV14 and TRBJ2-5; D ambiguous. Per germline, CDR1 SGHDN and CDR2 FVKESK. This CDR3 comprises 15 residues. Trimming took 1 base from V and 2 from J, leaving 11 bases between them.

This clonotype was detected a few times. The V gene is TRBV11-2, the J gene TRBJ2-3, with D perhaps matching TRBD2 (8 bases). V was shortened by 3 bases and J by 4 bases, with 23 bases between the two germline ends. The CDR3 contains 18 residues. Germline V CDR1 and CDR2: SGHAT, FQNNGV. CDR3 loop: CASSLGISGLGGADTQYF. The CDR3 DNA reads TGTGCCAGCAGCTTGGGCATATCGGGACTAGGGGGCGCAGATACGCAGTATTTT.

The genes are TRBV7-9 and TRBJ1-2, with D possibly being TRBD1 (5 bases). The CDR3 has 15 amino acids. CDR1 is SEHNR, CDR2 FQNEAQ, per germline (reference sequence). Trimming cost V 3 bases and J 0 bases, with 11 bases left between them. This CDR3 reads CASSFLQASNYGYTF. The CDR3 nucleotides are TGTGCCAGCAGCTTCTTACAGGCCTCTAACTATGGCTACACCTTC.

The V call is TRBV7-2, the J call TRBJ2-7, with 10 positions matching TRBD1. In germline, CDR1 is SGHTA, CDR2 FQGNSA. The CDR3 has 15 amino acids. V lost 5 bases and J lost 3; bases outside the gene matches: 7. The CDR3 sequence: CASSRGQGGFYEQYF. The CDR3 DNA follows: TGTGCCAGCAGCCGAGGACAGGGGGGGTTCTACGAGCAGTACTTC.

This clonotype was found many times. This sequence joins TRBV5-1 and TRBJ2-1, with 8 bases matching TRBD1. The CDR3 totals 14 residues. J was trimmed by 5 bases and V by 5 bases; bases with no gene match: 6. Germline V gives CDR1 SGHRS, CDR2 YFSETQ. CDR3 DNA sequence: TGCGCCAGCAGGTTCGGGACAGGCCACAATGAGCAGTTCTTC. Translation gives CASRFGTGHNEQFF.

The chain uses TRBV7-2 and TRBJ1-3, with TRBD1 matching 8 bases. Germline assignment: CDR1 SGHTA and CDR2 FQGNSA. V lost 1 base and J lost 2; bases outside the gene matches: 4. The CDR3 loop spans 16 amino acids. The CDR3 bases are TGTGCCAGCAGCTTAGGAGACAGGGGAGCTGGAAACACCATATATTTT. Translation: CASSLGDRGAGNTIYF.

The gene calls are TRBV28 and TRBJ1-1; no clear D gene. The CDR3 runs to 12 residues. The V end was cut by 3 bases, the J end by 5 bases, with 7 bases between. Per germline, CDR1 MDHEN and CDR2 SYDVKM. The CDR3 coding sequence is TGTGCCAGCAGTTTCCCTAGGACTGAAGCTTTCTTT. This encodes CASSFPRTEAFF.

This clonotype has just a few counts. The V call is TRBV29-1, the J call TRBJ1-2; D remains unclear. Germline V gene data show CDR1 as SQVTM and CDR2 as ANQGSEA. Trimming left V 4 bases short and J 8 bases short, with 14 bases between. CDR3 size: 12 residues. The CDR3 reads CSVGRGGEGYTF. CDR3 sequence (DNA): TGCAGCGTTGGCCGGGGAGGAGAAGGCTACACCTTC. Combining the CDR3 with reference TRBV29-1 and TRBJ1-2 gives the whole variable domain SAVISQKPSRDICQRGTSLTIQCQVDSQVTMMFWYRQQPGQSLTLIATANQGSEATYESGFVIDKFPISRPNLTFSTLTVSNMSPEDSSIYLCSVGRGGEGYTFGSGTRLTVV.

The chain employs TRBV15 and TRBJ2-1, with D hard to call. V was trimmed by 2 bases and J by 8 bases, leaving 13 bases between them. Germline V gene data show CDR1 as LNHNV and CDR2 as YYDKDF (reference sequence). This CDR3 has 14 residues. The CDR3 here is CATSRRTSGHEQFF. The CDR3, as DNA: TGTGCCACCAGCAGACGCACCTCCGGCCATGAGCAGTTCTTC. The variable domain in full, completed from reference TRBV15 and TRBJ2-1, reads DAMVIQNPRYQVTQFGKPVTLSCSQTLNHNVMYWYQQKSSQAPKLLFHYYDKDFNNEADTPDNFQSRRPNTSFCFLDIRSPGLGDTAMYLCATSRRTSGHEQFFGPGTRLTVL.

The sample holds a few counts of this clonotype. The rearrangement links TRBV7-2 to TRBJ2-5, with 7 positions matching TRBD1. This CDR3 has 15 amino acids. Germline lookup yields CDR1 SGHTA and CDR2 FQGNSA. V was clipped by 5 bases and J by 5 bases; unmatched bases: 11. CDR3 sequence: CASSPQTGLEETQYF. As DNA, the CDR3 is TGTGCCAGCAGCCCCCAGACAGGGCTAGAGGAGACCCAGTACTTC.

V gene TRBV20-1 combines with J gene TRBJ1-5, with 8 bases fitting TRBD1. Germline CDR1 is DFQATT and CDR2 is SNEGSKA (reference sequence). CDR3 length: 15 residues. V was pared by 6 bases and J by 3 bases, with 10 bases of the junction left unmatched. CDR3 protein: CSAPGAGGLNQPQHF. DNA for the CDR3: TGCAGTGCCCCGGGGGCAGGGGGCCTCAATCAGCCCCAGCATTTT.

The chain carries TRBV6-6 and TRBJ1-3, with D tentatively TRBD1 (5 bases). V shed 0 bases and J shed 11 bases, with 14 bases lying between them. The CDR3 runs to 14 residues. CDR1 and CDR2 (germline): MNHNY, SVGAGI (reference sequence). Written as DNA, the CDR3 is TGTGCCAGCAGTTACTCCGGGGGAACGACAGCCATATATTTT. Protein sequence: CASSYSGGTTAIYF.

The J gene is TRBJ1-4, the V gene TRBV2; D might be TRBD1 (5 bases). The V end was cut by 3 bases, the J end by 6 bases, with 5 bases between. CDR1 SNHLY and CDR2 FYNNEI come from the germline V gene. There are 12 residues in the CDR3. CDR3 residues: CASSDRDEKLFF. CDR3 nucleotide sequence: TGTGCCAGCAGTGACAGGGATGAAAAACTGTTTTTT.

This clonotype was picked up a small number of times. The J gene is TRBJ2-2, the V gene TRBV7-9; unclear D gene. The germline gives CDR1 SEHNR, CDR2 FQNEAQ (reference sequence). Trimming pared 2 bases from V and 6 bases from J, leaving 4 bases between. This CDR3 spans 12 amino acids. This chain's CDR3 is CASSLISGELFF. The CDR3 DNA reads as TGTGCCAGCAGCTTAATTTCCGGGGAGCTGTTTTTT.

V is TRBV20-1 and J is TRBJ2-1; TRBD2 aligns across 7 bases. Germline V gene lookup returns CDR1 DFQATT and CDR2 SNEGSKA (reference sequence). Trimming took 6 bases from V and 0 from J; bases not matched to a gene: 8. The CDR3 runs to 15 residues. The CDR3 loop reads CSAPRGEPSYNEQFF. The CDR3 DNA is TGCAGTGCCCCTCGGGGGGAGCCCTCCTACAATGAGCAGTTCTTC.

In this sample, this clonotype turned up a few times. The rearrangement uses TRBV5-4 and TRBJ1-2; the match to TRBD1 covers 10 bases. The CDR3 consists of 15 residues. CDR1 is SGHNT, CDR2 YYREEE, per germline (reference sequence). Unmatched junction bases numbered 9, after V lost 2 bases and J lost 8 bases. Here the CDR3 reads CASSFPGQGVGGYTF. DNA for the CDR3: TGTGCCAGCAGCTTTCCCGGACAGGGGGTTGGGGGCTACACCTTC.

This clonotype came up a few times. The chain has TRBV6-6 and TRBJ2-3; possibly TRBD1 for D (5 bases). The germline V gene encodes CDR1 MNHNY and CDR2 SVGAGI (reference sequence). This CDR3 comprises 14 residues. V lost 5 bases and J lost 4, with 13 bases in between. The CDR3 coding sequence is TGTGCCAGCAGTCGCTCCCTAGGGGCAGATACGCAGTATTTT. It yields the protein CASSRSLGADTQYF.

This clonotype was counted a few times. CDR3 sequence reads: CASSGGDRGRRDTQYF. In nucleotides, the CDR3 is TGTGCCAGCAGTGGGGGAGACAGGGGGCGCAGAGATACGCAGTATTTT. The chain joins TRBV12-3 or TRBV12-4 to TRBJ2-3, with 10 bases lining up with TRBD1. Germline trimming cut 5 bases from V and 5 bases from J; bases unmatched to any gene: 10. The CDR3 has 16 residues.